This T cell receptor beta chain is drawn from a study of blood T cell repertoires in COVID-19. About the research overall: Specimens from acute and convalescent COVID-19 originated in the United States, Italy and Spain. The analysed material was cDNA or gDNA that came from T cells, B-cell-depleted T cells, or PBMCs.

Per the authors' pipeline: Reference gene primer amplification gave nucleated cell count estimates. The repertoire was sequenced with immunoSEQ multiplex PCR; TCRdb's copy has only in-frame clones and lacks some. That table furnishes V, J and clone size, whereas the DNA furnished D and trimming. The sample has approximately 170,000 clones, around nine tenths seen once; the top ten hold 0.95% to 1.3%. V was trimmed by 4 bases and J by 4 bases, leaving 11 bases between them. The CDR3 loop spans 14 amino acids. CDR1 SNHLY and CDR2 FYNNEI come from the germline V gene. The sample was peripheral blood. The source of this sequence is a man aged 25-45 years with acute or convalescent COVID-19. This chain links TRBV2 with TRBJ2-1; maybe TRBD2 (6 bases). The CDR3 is CASSVLEGYNEQFF. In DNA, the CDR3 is TGTGCCAGCAGTGTGTTGGAGGGGTACAATGAGCAGTTCTTC.